This T cell receptor beta chain was captured by sequencing in a study of shared clonotypes between healthy human individuals. For this clone: As yet, its antigen is unknown.

CDR1 SNHLY and CDR2 FYNNEI come from the germline V gene. Trimming cost V 6 bases and J 4 bases; bases outside gene matches: 8. The CDR3 totals 14 residues. Per the study methods: Sequence data from immunoSEQ were junction-only and lacked quality scores; consequently, filtering differed. Clones were read by immunoSEQ multiplex PCR, and TCRdb kept only the in-frame ones, dropping some. Clone size and the V and J calls come from that table; the DNA yielded D and trimming. The table lists about 2 million clones, around 96% of them singletons. General study results and limits: Around 5% was the fraction of naive CD4 clonotypes found shared across a few donors.

Naive CD8 isolation took CD45RO-negative cells positively selected for CCR7 and excluded terminally differentiated effector memory CD45RA+ cells. Donors comprised only Caucasian adults living in Nashville, Tennessee. The TCR was taken from a man aged 18 to 35 in good health. Sequences were obtained from naive CD8+ T cells sorted from blood. This chain joins TRBV2 and TRBJ1-2, with 7 bases that match TRBD1. The CDR3 nucleotides are TGTGCCAGCAGCGAGGGGGCAGGGGCCTATGGCTACACCTTC. This sequence encodes CASSEGAGAYGYTF.